The sequence of this T cell receptor beta chain was determined in a study of blood T cell repertoires in COVID-19. Study summary: The United States, Italy and Spain provided the acute and convalescent COVID-19 samples.

Profiled with immunoSEQ multiplex PCR; TCRdb holds only in-frame clones, not every one. In the table there are about 210,000 clones, about three quarters of which are singletons. Germline-derived CDR1 and CDR2 are SGDLS and YYNGEE. V was cut by 3 bases and J by 10 bases, with 8 bases left in between. There are 12 residues in the CDR3. The sequenced sample was peripheral blood. The chain is built from TRBV9 and TRBJ1-6; possibly TRBD1 for D (5 bases). The origin of this receptor is a woman in her 70s with acute or convalescent COVID-19. The CDR3, as DNA: TGTGCCAGCAGCGAAGGGGTCTCACCCCTCCACTTT. It is translated as CASSEGVSPLHF.